The clone carrying this T cell receptor beta chain was observed a few times. In germline, CDR1 is SGHRS, CDR2 YFSETQ. Germline trimming cut 4 bases from V and 6 bases from J; bases unmatched to any gene: 9. The CDR3 covers 14 residues. The sample belongs to a study of T-cell reconstitution after alpha-beta-depleted transplantation in children. Preparation of the TCRbeta library used unique molecular identifiers. Each CDR3 protein is one row after TCRdb ran MiXCR on the PCR reads. The repertoire consists of some 200,000 distinct CDR3 sequences, with approximately 9% occurring once and the leading ten covering approximately 6.6%.

J is TRBJ2-7 and V is TRBV5-1; 8 nucleotides align to TRBD1. The clonotype was recovered from a human donor who donated a stem cell graft to a child with acute lymphoblastic leukemia. The material sequenced was PBMCs from the stem cell graft donor, taken from the stem cell graft. In DNA, the CDR3 is TGCGCCAGCAGCGTCCGGGACAGGAGCTTCGAGCAGTACTTC. Protein: CASSVRDRSFEQYF.